There are a few counts of the clone carrying this TCR beta chain. Germline CDR1 LGHNA, CDR2 YSLEER. This CDR3 comprises 15 residues. J lost 7 bases, V lost 1 base, and 7 bases had no gene match. Each CDR3 protein is one row after TCRdb ran MiXCR on the RT-PCR reads. The sample has about 150,000 distinct CDR3 sequences; roughly 24% are singletons. This sample was taken from a study of patients and donors after allogeneic stem cell transplantation. The chain carries TRBV4-3 and TRBJ1-2; 9 nucleotides line up with TRBD1. This TCR was sampled from a human donor who was either an allogeneic HSCT recipient or a stem cell or donor lymphocyte infusion donor (not recorded which). It is not recorded whose cells these are; they may come from a transplant donor. Sequenced input: blood, either unsorted or a sorted T cell fraction (not recorded which). For the CDR3, the DNA is TGCGCCAGCAGCCAAGGACGACAGGGGGTTGGTGGCTACACCTTC. The encoded protein is CASSQGRQGVGGYTF.